The 29 T cell receptor beta chains below all came from one sample that was sequenced in a study of long-term antiretroviral therapy in people with HIV. With survey level as its setting, the immunoSEQ assay was v3.0. The table came from immunoSEQ multiplex PCR; TCRdb's copy has only in-frame clones and leaves some out. The data hold 30,000 to 40,000 clones, with 70% to 90% observed a single time. The sample here was unsorted PBMCs, taken just before starting antiretroviral therapy. These receptor sequences come from a woman in her late teens or twenties with HIV.

The chain has TRBV5-1 and TRBJ1-4; 9 nucleotides align to TRBD1. This CDR3 is 14 amino acids long. After removal of 5 bases from V and 8 bases from J, the junction contained 7 bases not matched to a gene. Germline assignment: CDR1 SGHRS and CDR2 YFSETQ. CDR3 protein: CASSTGTGLEKLFF. As DNA, the CDR3 is TGCGCCAGCAGTACCGGGACAGGGTTGGAAAAACTGTTTTTT.

This rearrangement joins TRBV5-1 to TRBJ2-2; 7 positions match TRBD2. The length of the CDR3 is 17 residues. Germline V gene lookup returns CDR1 SGHRS and CDR2 YFSETQ. The junction had 5 bases not matched to a gene; V was cut back by 0 bases and J by 0 bases. This CDR3 reads CASSLVLAGTNTGELFF. Written as DNA, the CDR3 is TGCGCCAGCAGCTTGGTCTTAGCGGGTACGAACACCGGGGAGCTGTTTTTT.

The CDR3 region has the DNA TGTGCCAGCAGTTGGACACAGAACACTGAAGCTTTCTTT. Translating it yields CASSWTQNTEAFF. V is TRBV28 and J is TRBJ1-1; D is possibly TRBD1 (5 bases). The CDR3 extends over 13 amino acids. V was clipped by 4 bases and J by 1 base, with 7 bases between them. The germline gives CDR1 MDHEN, CDR2 SYDVKM.

V is TRBV7-8 and J is TRBJ1-5; D possibly corresponds to TRBD1 (5 bases). Deletions cut 5 bases from V and 7 bases from J, with 18 bases between. In germline, CDR1 is SGHVS, CDR2 FQNEAQ. The CDR3 runs to 15 residues. CDR3 DNA: TGTGCCAGCAGCCGAACCCAGGGTTCGGGACAGCCCCAGCATTTT. Its translation: CASSRTQGSGQPQHF.

The rearrangement links TRBV10-3 to TRBJ2-1; D assignment may be TRBD1 or TRBD2 (5 bases each). Germline CDR1 and CDR2: ENHRY and SYGVKD. Trimming stripped 7 bases from V and 5 bases from J, with 21 bases between. CDR3 length: 16 amino acids. The CDR3 here is CAIKPLGAQWNNEQFF. In nucleotides, the CDR3 is TGTGCCATCAAGCCCCTCGGGGCCCAGTGGAACAATGAGCAGTTCTTC.

The chain combines TRBV5-1 with TRBJ1-1; D unclear. The CDR3 consists of 17 residues. V was trimmed by 0 bases and J by 0 bases, leaving 15 bases between them. Germline values: CDR1 SGHRS, CDR2 YFSETQ. In DNA, the CDR3 is TGCGCCAGCAGCTTGGTTTTTGGGCGCTACATGAACACTGAAGCTTTCTTT. Translation gives CASSLVFGRYMNTEAFF.

The CDR3 here is CASSLGGMAGANVLTF. The CDR3 DNA reads as TGTGCCAGCAGCTTAGGTGGTATGGCTGGGGCCAACGTCCTGACTTTC. V gene TRBV7-2 combines with J gene TRBJ2-6; D uncertain. This CDR3 spans 16 amino acids. Looked up from germline, CDR1 is SGHTA and CDR2 is FQGNSA. V was trimmed by 1 base and J by 2 bases, leaving 9 bases between them.

The chain combines TRBV2 with TRBJ1-2; D is ambiguous. The CDR3 totals 14 residues. Germline loops: CDR1 SNHLY, CDR2 FYNNEI. Trimming cost V 6 bases and J 4 bases, with 15 bases left between them. CDR3 sequence (DNA): TGTGCCAGCAGGGCGGTGACGGGGAGCTATGGCTACACCTTC. This translates into CASRAVTGSYGYTF.

This clone came up once. The genes are TRBV11-2 and TRBJ2-7; possibly TRBD1 for D (6 bases). Germline V lookup: CDR1 SGHAT, CDR2 FQNNGV. This CDR3 is built from 16 residues. Trimming shortened V by 5 bases and J by 2 bases, and 19 bases separated the two germline ends. CDR3 in amino acids: CASSANLWKGAYEQYF. In DNA, the CDR3 is TGTGCCAGCAGCGCCAACCTTTGGAAGGGGGCCTACGAGCAGTACTTC.

J is TRBJ1-3 and V is TRBV14; no clear D gene. Germline assignment: CDR1 SGHDN and CDR2 FVKESK. The germline V and J ends were trimmed by 3 bases and 0 bases, with 9 bases remaining between them. The CDR3 covers 15 residues. CDR3 coding DNA: TGTGCCAGCAGCCAGGTCAGGACCTCTGGAAACACCATATATTTT. Its translation is CASSQVRTSGNTIYF. The complete variable domain, with remaining parts taken from reference TRBV14 and TRBJ1-3, reads EAGVTQFPSHSVIEKGQTVTLRCDPISGHDNLYWYRRVMGKEIKFLLHFVKESKQDESGMPNNRFLAERTGGTYSTLKVQPAELEDSGVYFCASSQVRTSGNTIYFGEGSWLTVV.

The chain is built from TRBV20-1 and TRBJ2-1; D uncertain. The V and J ends lost 6 bases and 0 bases respectively, with 3 bases between them. From germline, CDR1 is DFQATT and CDR2 SNEGSKA (reference sequence). The CDR3 sequence is 11 residues long. The CDR3 DNA follows: TGCAGTGCCACCTCCTACAATGAGCAGTTCTTC. It translates to CSATSYNEQFF.

This clone was recorded once. This rearrangement joins TRBV7-3 to TRBJ2-2, with 7 positions matching TRBD2. Germline CDR1 and CDR2: SGHTA and FQGTGA. This CDR3 is 14 amino acids long. Germline trimming cut 5 bases from V and 4 bases from J; bases unmatched to any gene: 4. CDR3 bases: TGTGCCAGCAGCCCGAAGCGGGGCACCGGGGAGCTGTTTTTT. Its translation is CASSPKRGTGELFF.

J is TRBJ2-3 and V is TRBV19; D call uncertain. The germline V and J ends were trimmed by 7 bases and 5 bases, with 4 bases remaining between them. The length of the CDR3 is 10 residues. Germline V gene lookup returns CDR1 LNHDA and CDR2 SQIVND (reference sequence). The DNA for the CDR3 is TGTGCCAGTATCGGAGATACGCAGTATTTT. Encoded protein: CASIGDTQYF.

This CDR3 reads CASSLVQGSSYNEQFF. In DNA, the CDR3 is TGTGCCAGCAGCTTAGTCCAGGGGAGCTCCTACAATGAGCAGTTCTTC. This rearrangement joins TRBV11-2 to TRBJ2-1; possible D gene TRBD1, 6 bases. This CDR3 is built from 16 residues. Trimming stripped 1 base from V and 0 bases from J, with 10 bases between. Germline-derived CDR1 and CDR2 are SGHAT and FQNNGV.

This chain links TRBV28 with TRBJ2-1; a possible D gene is TRBD1 (5 bases). The CDR3 is 15 residues long. Germline V CDR1 and CDR2: MDHEN, SYDVKM. Trimming left V 2 bases short and J 1 base short, with 9 bases between. The CDR3 protein is CASSLARVSYNEQFF. In DNA form, the CDR3 reads TGTGCCAGCAGTTTAGCCAGGGTATCCTACAATGAGCAGTTCTTC.

This clone has more than one count but fewer than ten. The CDR3 here is CASSQLGRNEAFF. The CDR3 nucleotides read TGCGCCAGCAGCCAACTGGGACGGAATGAAGCTTTCTTT. V gene TRBV4-1 combines with J gene TRBJ1-1; perhaps TRBD1 as D (5 bases). The germline V gene has CDR1 MGHRA and CDR2 YSYEKL. The CDR3 consists of 13 residues. Deletions cut 2 bases from V and 7 bases from J, with 11 bases between.

CDR3 amino acids: CASSDPGQGDYEQYF. The CDR3 bases are TGTGCCAGTAGTGACCCGGGACAGGGAGACTACGAGCAGTACTTC. V is TRBV19 and J is TRBJ2-7; 9 bases align to TRBD1. After removal of 5 bases from V and 3 bases from J, the junction contained 8 bases not matched to a gene. Germline V lookup: CDR1 LNHDA, CDR2 SQIVND (reference sequence). This CDR3 spans 15 amino acids.

V and J are TRBV7-2 and TRBJ1-1; D uncertain. This CDR3 contains 13 residues. The V end was cut by 2 bases, the J end by 4 bases, with 8 bases between. The germline V gene encodes CDR1 SGHTA and CDR2 FQGNSA. CDR3: CASSLNGGTEAFF. The CDR3, as DNA: TGTGCCAGCAGCTTAAACGGCGGCACTGAAGCTTTCTTT.

This clone was seen a few times. The V call is TRBV5-1, the J call TRBJ2-2, with 9 positions matching TRBD2. The germline V gene encodes CDR1 SGHRS and CDR2 YFSETQ. The CDR3 is 14 amino acids. V gave up 7 bases and J gave up 0 bases; unmatched junction bases: 1. The CDR3: CASSSGTNTGELFF. CDR3 nucleotide sequence: TGCGCCAGCTCTAGCGGGACGAACACCGGGGAGCTGTTTTTT.

The V and J genes are TRBV18 and TRBJ2-3; either TRBD1 or TRBD2 may fit D (5 bases each). The CDR3 length is 19 residues. From germline, CDR1 is KGHSH and CDR2 LQKENI. Trimming shortened V by 3 bases and J by 2 bases, and 24 bases separated the two germline ends. CDR3 nucleotide sequence: TGTGCCAGCTCACCCTTCAGCCCTCAACCGGGACGAACCACAGATACGCAGTATTTT. Its protein product is CASSPFSPQPGRTTDTQYF. Supplemented by reference TRBV18 and TRBJ2-3, the full variable domain reads NAGVMQNPRHLVRRRGQEARLRCSPMKGHSHVYWYRQLPEEGLKFMVYLQKENIIDESGMPKERFSAEFPKEGPSILRIQQVVRGDSAAYFCASSPFSPQPGRTTDTQYFGPGTRLTVL.

The chain has TRBV5-1 and TRBJ2-2; perhaps TRBD1 as D (6 bases). The CDR3 is made up of 16 amino acids. With 4 bases removed from V and 2 bases from J, the gap between germline ends came to 15 bases. Germline assignment: CDR1 SGHRS and CDR2 YFSETQ. Written as DNA, the CDR3 is TGCGCCAGCAGCAGTACAGGGAACCTTAACACCGGGGAGCTGTTTTTT. Translating it yields CASSSTGNLNTGELFF.

The rearrangement uses TRBV28 and TRBJ2-3; 8 nucleotides align to TRBD1. The germline CDR1 and CDR2 sequences are MDHEN and SYDVKM. After removal of 10 bases from V and 2 bases from J, the junction contained 5 bases not matched to a gene. The CDR3 consists of 13 residues. CDR3 residues: CAIHRGVTDTQYF. CDR3 bases: TGTGCCATTCACAGGGGGGTCACAGATACGCAGTATTTT.

The rearrangement links TRBV5-6 to TRBJ2-5, with a tentative D call TRBD1 (5 bases). The end of the DNA fits TRBJ2-7 better, so the J call may be wrong. CDR1 is SGHDT, CDR2 YYEEEE, per germline. This CDR3 is 14 amino acids long. In nucleotides, the CDR3 is TGTGCCAGCAGCTCCCCACAGGTCCTCTACGAGCAGTACTTC. It yields the protein CASSSPQVLYEQYF.

CDR3 amino acids: CASSQEPRGTEAFF. The CDR3 DNA sequence: TGCGCCAGCAGCCAAGAACCCAGGGGCACTGAAGCTTTCTTT. The genes are TRBV4-3 and TRBJ1-1, with D possibly being TRBD1 (6 bases). Looked up from germline, CDR1 is LGHNA and CDR2 is YSLEER. The CDR3 is 14 amino acids. The ends were cut back, 0 bases at V and 4 bases at J, with 9 bases in the middle.

The V and J genes are TRBV6-5 and TRBJ1-2; D is uncertain. Per the germline V gene, CDR1 is MNHEY and CDR2 is SVGAGI. CDR3 length equals 12 residues. Trimming took off 3 bases at V and 6 bases at J, with 8 bases between the two ends. Here the CDR3 reads CASSYRGNGYTF. The CDR3 DNA follows: TGTGCCAGCAGTTATCGGGGTAATGGCTACACCTTC.

This chain uses TRBV18 with TRBJ2-7; 12 bases fit TRBD1. CDR3 length: 16 amino acids. Germline CDR1 KGHSH, CDR2 LQKENI. V gave up 3 bases and J gave up 3 bases; unmatched junction bases: 6. The CDR3 DNA sequence: TGTGCCAGCTCACCCGGGGGACAGGGGGCAAACTACGAGCAGTACTTC. Its protein product is CASSPGGQGANYEQYF. The full variable domain, completed using reference TRBV18 and TRBJ2-7, is NAGVMQNPRHLVRRRGQEARLRCSPMKGHSHVYWYRQLPEEGLKFMVYLQKENIIDESGMPKERFSAEFPKEGPSILRIQQVVRGDSAAYFCASSPGGQGANYEQYFGPGTRLTVT.

V is TRBV7-2 and J is TRBJ1-2, with 9 bases identical to TRBD1. This CDR3 region has 13 residues. Germline V gives CDR1 SGHTA, CDR2 FQGNSA. Germline trimming cut 6 bases from V and 6 bases from J; bases unmatched to any gene: 5. Written as DNA, the CDR3 is TGTGCCAGCAGGGGACAGGGTGGTGATGGCTACACCTTC. This sequence encodes CASRGQGGDGYTF.

V usage is TRBV28 and J usage is TRBJ2-2, with D perhaps assigned TRBD1 or TRBD2 (5 bases each). In germline, CDR1 is MDHEN, CDR2 SYDVKM. V was clipped by 3 bases and J by 8 bases, with 19 bases between them. The CDR3 runs to 16 residues. CDR3 in amino acids: CASSFLPSSGQGELFF. The DNA for the CDR3 is TGTGCCAGCAGTTTTCTTCCCTCCTCGGGGCAGGGGGAGCTGTTTTTT. The full variable domain, with the rest looked up from reference TRBV28 and TRBJ2-2, is DVKVTQSSRYLVKRTGEKVFLECVQDMDHENMFWYRQDPGLGLRLIYFSYDVKMKEKGDIPEGYSVSREKKERFSLILESASTNQTSMYLCASSFLPSSGQGELFFGEGSRLTVL.

The chain combines TRBV18 with TRBJ1-6, with D unresolved. The V end lost 1 base, the J end lost 6 bases, and 4 bases lay between the germline ends. Per the germline V gene, CDR1 is KGHSH and CDR2 is LQKENI. CDR3 length: 13 residues. The CDR3 nucleotides are TGTGCCAGCTCACCACGAAGTAATTCACCCCTCCACTTT. Protein: CASSPRSNSPLHF.